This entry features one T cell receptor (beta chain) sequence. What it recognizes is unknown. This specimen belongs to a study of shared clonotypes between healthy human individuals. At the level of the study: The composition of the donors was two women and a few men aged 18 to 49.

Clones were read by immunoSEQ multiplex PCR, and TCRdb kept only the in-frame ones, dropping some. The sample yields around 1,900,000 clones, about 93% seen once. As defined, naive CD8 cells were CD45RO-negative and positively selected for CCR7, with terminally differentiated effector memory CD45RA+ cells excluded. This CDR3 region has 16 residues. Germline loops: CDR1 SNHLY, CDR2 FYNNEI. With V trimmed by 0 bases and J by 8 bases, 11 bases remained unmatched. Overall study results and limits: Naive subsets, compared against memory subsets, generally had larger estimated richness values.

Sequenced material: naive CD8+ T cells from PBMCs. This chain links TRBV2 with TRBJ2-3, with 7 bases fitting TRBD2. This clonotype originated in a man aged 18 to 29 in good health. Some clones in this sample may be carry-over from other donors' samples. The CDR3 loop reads CASSEALGGSYRTQYF. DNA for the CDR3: TGTGCCAGCAGTGAAGCGCTTGGCGGGAGTTATCGTACGCAGTATTTT. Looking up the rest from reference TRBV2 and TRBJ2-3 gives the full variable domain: EPEVTQTPSHQVTQMGQEVILRCVPISNHLYFYWYRQILGQKVEFLVSFYNNEISEKSEIFDDQFSVERPDGSNFTLKIRSTKLEDSAMYFCASSEALGGSYRTQYFGPGTRLTVL.